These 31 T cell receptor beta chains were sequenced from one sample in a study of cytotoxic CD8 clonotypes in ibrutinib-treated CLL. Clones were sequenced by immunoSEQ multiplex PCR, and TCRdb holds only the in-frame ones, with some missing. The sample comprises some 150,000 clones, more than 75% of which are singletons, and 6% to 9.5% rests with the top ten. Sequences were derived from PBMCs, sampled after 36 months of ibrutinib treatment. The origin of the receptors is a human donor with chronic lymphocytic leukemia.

The CDR3 nucleotides read TGTGCCACCCTTGCAGGCGGGGGCTCCTACAATGAGCAGTTCTTC. Translating it yields CATLAGGGSYNEQFF. The chain employs TRBV15 and TRBJ2-1; 7 nucleotides align to TRBD2. V lost 8 bases and J lost 0; bases outside the gene matches: 7. This CDR3 has 15 amino acids. Germline V CDR1 and CDR2: LNHNV, YYDKDF (reference sequence).

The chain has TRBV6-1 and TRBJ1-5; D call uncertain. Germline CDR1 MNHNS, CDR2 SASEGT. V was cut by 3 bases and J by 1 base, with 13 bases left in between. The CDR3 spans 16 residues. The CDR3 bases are TGTGCCAGCAGTGATCGACCTGAATTGAGCAATCAGCCCCAGCATTTT. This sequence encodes CASSDRPELSNQPQHF.

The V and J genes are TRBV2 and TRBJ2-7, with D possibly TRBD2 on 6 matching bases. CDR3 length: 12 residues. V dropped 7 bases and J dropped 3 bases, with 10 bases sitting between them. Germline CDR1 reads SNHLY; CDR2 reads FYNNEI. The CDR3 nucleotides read TGTGCCAGCAAACTAGCTGGCTACGAGCAGTACTTC. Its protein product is CASKLAGYEQYF.

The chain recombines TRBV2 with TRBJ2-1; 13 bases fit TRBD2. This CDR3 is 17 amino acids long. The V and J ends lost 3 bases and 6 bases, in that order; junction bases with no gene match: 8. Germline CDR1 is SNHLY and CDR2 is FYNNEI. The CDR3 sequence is CASSDLGLAGVFNEQFF. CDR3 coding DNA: TGTGCCAGCAGTGATCTTGGACTAGCGGGAGTATTCAATGAGCAGTTCTTC.

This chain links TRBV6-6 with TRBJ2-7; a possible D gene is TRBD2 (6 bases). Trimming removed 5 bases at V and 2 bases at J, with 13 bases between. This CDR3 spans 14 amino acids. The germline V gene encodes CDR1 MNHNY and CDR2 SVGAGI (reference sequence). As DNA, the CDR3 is TGTGCCAGCAGTAATAGCGGAGACCCCTACGAGCAGTACTTC. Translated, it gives CASSNSGDPYEQYF.

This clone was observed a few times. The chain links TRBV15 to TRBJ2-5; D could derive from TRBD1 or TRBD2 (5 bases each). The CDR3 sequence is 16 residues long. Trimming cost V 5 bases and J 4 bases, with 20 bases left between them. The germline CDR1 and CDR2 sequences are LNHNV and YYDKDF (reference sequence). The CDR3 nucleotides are TGTGCCACCAGCGGCTGGGCCGGGGCTCGCCGAGAGACCCAGTACTTC. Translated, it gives CATSGWAGARRETQYF. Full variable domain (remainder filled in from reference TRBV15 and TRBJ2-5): DAMVIQNPRYQVTQFGKPVTLSCSQTLNHNVMYWYQQKSSQAPKLLFHYYDKDFNNEADTPDNFQSRRPNTSFCFLDIRSPGLGDTAMYLCATSGWAGARRETQYFGPGTRLLVL.

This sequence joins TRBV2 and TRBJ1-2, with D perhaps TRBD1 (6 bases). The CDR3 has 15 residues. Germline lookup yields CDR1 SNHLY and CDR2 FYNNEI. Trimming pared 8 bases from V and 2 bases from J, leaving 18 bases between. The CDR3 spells CASFVYRERNYGYTF. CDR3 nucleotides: TGTGCCAGCTTTGTATACAGGGAGAGGAACTATGGCTACACCTTC.

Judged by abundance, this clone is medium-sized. The CDR3 sequence is CASSTNPNQPQHF. CDR3 DNA: TGTGCCAGCAGCACGAACCCAAATCAGCCCCAGCATTTT. The V and J genes are TRBV7-2 and TRBJ1-5; D remains unclear. Germline V gene data show CDR1 as SGHTA and CDR2 as FQGNSA. The CDR3 has 13 residues. V lost 5 bases and J 4 bases, leaving 9 bases between the germline ends.

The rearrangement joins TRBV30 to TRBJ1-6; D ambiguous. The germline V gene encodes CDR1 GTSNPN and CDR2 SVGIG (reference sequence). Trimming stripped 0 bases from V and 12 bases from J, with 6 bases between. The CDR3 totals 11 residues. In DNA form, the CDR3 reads TGTGCCTGGAGTGTATCAGGACCCCTCCACTTT. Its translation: CAWSVSGPLHF.

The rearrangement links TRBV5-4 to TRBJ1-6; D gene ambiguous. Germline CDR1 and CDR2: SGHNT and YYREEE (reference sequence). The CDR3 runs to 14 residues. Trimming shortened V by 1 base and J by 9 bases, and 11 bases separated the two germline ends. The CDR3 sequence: CASSLRLEGSPLHF. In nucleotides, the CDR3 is TGTGCCAGCAGCTTGAGGCTGGAGGGTTCACCCCTCCACTTT.

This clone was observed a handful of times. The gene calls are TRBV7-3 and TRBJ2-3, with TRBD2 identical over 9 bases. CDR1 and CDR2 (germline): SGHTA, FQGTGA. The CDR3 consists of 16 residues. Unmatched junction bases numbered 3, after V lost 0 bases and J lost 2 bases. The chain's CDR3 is CASSLTSGSITDTQYF. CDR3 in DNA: TGTGCCAGCAGCTTAACTAGCGGGAGCATCACAGATACGCAGTATTTT.

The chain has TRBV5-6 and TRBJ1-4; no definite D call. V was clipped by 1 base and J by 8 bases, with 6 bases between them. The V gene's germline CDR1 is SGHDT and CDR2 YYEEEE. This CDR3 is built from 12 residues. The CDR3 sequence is CASSLMGEKLFF. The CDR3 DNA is TGTGCCAGCAGCTTGATGGGGGAAAAACTGTTTTTT. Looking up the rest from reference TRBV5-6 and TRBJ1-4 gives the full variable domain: DAGVTQSPTHLIKTRGQQVTLRCSPKSGHDTVSWYQQALGQGPQFIFQYYEEEERQRGNFPDRFSGHQFPNYSSELNVNALLLGDSALYLCASSLMGEKLFFGSGTQLSVL.

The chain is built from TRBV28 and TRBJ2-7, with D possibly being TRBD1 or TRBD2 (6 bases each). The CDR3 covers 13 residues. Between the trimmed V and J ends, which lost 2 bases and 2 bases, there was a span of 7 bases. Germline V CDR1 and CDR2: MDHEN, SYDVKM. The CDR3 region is CASSLGGPYEQYF. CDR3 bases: TGTGCCAGCAGTTTAGGGGGGCCCTACGAGCAGTACTTC. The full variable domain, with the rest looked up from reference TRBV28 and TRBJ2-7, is DVKVTQSSRYLVKRTGEKVFLECVQDMDHENMFWYRQDPGLGLRLIYFSYDVKMKEKGDIPEGYSVSREKKERFSLILESASTNQTSMYLCASSLGGPYEQYFGPGTRLTVT.

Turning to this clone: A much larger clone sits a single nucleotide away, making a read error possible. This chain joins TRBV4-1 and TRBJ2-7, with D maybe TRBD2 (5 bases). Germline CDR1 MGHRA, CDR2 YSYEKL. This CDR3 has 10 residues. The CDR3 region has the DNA TGTGCCAGCAGCGGCTACGAGCAGTACTTC. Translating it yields CASSGYEQYF.

CDR3 in amino acids: CASSPGQGARNSPLHF. The CDR3 nucleotides are TGTGCCAGCAGCCCCGGACAGGGGGCGCGGAATTCACCCCTCCACTTT. The rearrangement uses TRBV4-2 and TRBJ1-6; 11 bases map to TRBD1. CDR3 length: 16 residues. Germline lookup yields CDR1 LGHNA and CDR2 YNFKEQ. V lost 4 bases and J lost 7; bases outside the gene matches: 6.

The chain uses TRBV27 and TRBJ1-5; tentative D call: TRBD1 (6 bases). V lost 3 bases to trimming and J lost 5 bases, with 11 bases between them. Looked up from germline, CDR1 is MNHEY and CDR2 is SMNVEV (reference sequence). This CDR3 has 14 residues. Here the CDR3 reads CASSFSRGDQPQHF. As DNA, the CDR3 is TGTGCCAGCAGTTTTTCCAGGGGAGATCAGCCCCAGCATTTT.

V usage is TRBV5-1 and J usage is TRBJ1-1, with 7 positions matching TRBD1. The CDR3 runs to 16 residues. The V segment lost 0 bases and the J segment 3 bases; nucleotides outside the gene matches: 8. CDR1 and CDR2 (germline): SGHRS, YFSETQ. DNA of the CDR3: TGCGCCAGCAGCTTGGGACCGCAGGGGGAACACACTGAAGCTTTCTTT. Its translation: CASSLGPQGEHTEAFF.

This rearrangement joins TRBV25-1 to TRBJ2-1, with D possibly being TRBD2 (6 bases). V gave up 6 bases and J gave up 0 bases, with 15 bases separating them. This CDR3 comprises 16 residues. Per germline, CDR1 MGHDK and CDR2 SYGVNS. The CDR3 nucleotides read TGTGCCAGCAGCTGGGGACTGAAAACCTCCTACAATGAGCAGTTCTTC. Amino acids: CASSWGLKTSYNEQFF.

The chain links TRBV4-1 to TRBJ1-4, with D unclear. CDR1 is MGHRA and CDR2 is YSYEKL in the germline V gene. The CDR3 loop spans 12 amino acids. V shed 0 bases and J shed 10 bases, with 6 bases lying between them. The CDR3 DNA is TGCGCCAGCAGCCAAGATCGGGGAAAACTGTTTTTT. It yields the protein CASSQDRGKLFF.

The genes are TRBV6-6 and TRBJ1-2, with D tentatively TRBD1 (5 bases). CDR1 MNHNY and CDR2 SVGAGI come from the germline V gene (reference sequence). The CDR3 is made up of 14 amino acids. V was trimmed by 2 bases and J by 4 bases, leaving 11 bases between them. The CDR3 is CASSYGGFGYGYTF. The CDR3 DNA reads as TGTGCCAGCAGTTACGGGGGTTTTGGCTATGGCTACACCTTC.

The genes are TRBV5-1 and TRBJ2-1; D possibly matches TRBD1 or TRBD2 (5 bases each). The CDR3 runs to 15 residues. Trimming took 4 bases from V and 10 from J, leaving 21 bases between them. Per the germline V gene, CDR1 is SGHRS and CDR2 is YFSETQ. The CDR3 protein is CASSIGTAIEGEQFF. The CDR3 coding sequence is TGCGCCAGCAGCATCGGGACGGCGATCGAGGGGGAGCAGTTCTTC.

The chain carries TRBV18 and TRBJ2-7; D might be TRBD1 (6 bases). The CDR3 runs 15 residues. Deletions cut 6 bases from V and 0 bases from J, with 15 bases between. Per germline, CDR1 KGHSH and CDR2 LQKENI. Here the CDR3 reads CASSQPGQSSYEQYF. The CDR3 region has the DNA TGTGCCAGCTCTCAACCGGGACAAAGCTCCTACGAGCAGTACTTC.

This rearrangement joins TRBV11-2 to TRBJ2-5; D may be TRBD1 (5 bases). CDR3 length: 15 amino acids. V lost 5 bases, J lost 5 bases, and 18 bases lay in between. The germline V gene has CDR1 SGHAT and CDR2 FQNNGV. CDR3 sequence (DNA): TGTGCCAGCAGCCTTAACCCAGGGCCTGGGGAGACCCAGTACTTC. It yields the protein CASSLNPGPGETQYF.

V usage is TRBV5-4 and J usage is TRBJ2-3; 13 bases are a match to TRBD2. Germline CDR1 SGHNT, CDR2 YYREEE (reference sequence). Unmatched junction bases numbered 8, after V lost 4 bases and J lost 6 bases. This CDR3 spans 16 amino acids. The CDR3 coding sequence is TGTGCCAGCAGCAGAACTAGCGGGAGGGTTAAGGATACGCAGTATTTT. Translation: CASSRTSGRVKDTQYF.

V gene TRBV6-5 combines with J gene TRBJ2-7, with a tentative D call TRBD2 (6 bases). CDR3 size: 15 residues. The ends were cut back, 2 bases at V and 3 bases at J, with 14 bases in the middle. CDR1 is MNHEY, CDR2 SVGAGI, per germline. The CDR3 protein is CASSYVGTPVYEQYF. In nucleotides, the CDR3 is TGTGCCAGCAGTTACGTCGGGACTCCCGTCTACGAGCAGTACTTC.

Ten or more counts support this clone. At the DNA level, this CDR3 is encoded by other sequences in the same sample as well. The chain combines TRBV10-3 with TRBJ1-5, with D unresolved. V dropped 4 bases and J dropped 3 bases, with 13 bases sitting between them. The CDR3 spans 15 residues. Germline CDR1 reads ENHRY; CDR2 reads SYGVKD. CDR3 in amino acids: CAISGTGRNNQPQHF. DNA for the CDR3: TGTGCCATCAGTGGTACCGGGCGGAACAATCAGCCCCAGCATTTT.

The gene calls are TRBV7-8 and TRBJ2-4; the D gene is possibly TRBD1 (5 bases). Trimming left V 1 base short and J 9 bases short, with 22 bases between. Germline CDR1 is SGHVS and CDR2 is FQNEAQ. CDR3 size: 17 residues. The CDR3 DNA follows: TGTGCCAGCAGCTTAGGGGTTAGGGCGTCAGGGAAACCCATTCAGTACTTC. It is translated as CASSLGVRASGKPIQYF.

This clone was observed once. The CDR3 region is CASSRVHTEAFF. CDR3 DNA: TGTGCCAGCAGTAGGGTACACACTGAAGCTTTCTTT. The chain employs TRBV2 and TRBJ1-1; D remains unclear. Trimming removed 5 bases from V and 3 bases from J, with 7 bases in between. Per the germline V gene, CDR1 is SNHLY and CDR2 is FYNNEI. The CDR3 consists of 12 residues. Together with reference TRBV2 and TRBJ1-1, the CDR3 gives the full variable domain: EPEVTQTPSHQVTQMGQEVILRCVPISNHLYFYWYRQILGQKVEFLVSFYNNEISEKSEIFDDQFSVERPDGSNFTLKIRSTKLEDSAMYFCASSRVHTEAFFGQGTRLTVV.

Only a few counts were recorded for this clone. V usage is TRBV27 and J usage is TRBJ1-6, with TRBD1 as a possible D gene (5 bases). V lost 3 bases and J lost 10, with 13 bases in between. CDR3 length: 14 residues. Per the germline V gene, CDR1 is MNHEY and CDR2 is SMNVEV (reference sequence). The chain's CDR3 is CASSFLQGNSPLHF. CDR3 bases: TGTGCCAGCAGTTTTCTTCAGGGCAACTCACCCCTCCACTTT.

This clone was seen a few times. The CDR3 region is CASSFSNYRVAEQYF. CDR3 DNA sequence: TGTGCCAGCAGTTTCTCGAATTACAGGGTAGCCGAGCAGTACTTC. The chain employs TRBV28 and TRBJ2-7, with D possibly matching TRBD1 (6 bases). V lost 3 bases and J lost 6, with 18 bases in between. The CDR3 length is 15 residues. Germline-derived CDR1 and CDR2 are MDHEN and SYDVKM. Supplemented by reference TRBV28 and TRBJ2-7, the full variable domain reads DVKVTQSSRYLVKRTGEKVFLECVQDMDHENMFWYRQDPGLGLRLIYFSYDVKMKEKGDIPEGYSVSREKKERFSLILESASTNQTSMYLCASSFSNYRVAEQYFGPGTRLTVT.

CDR3 region: CASSAPDRAGGYTF. The CDR3 coding sequence is TGCGCCAGCAGCGCCCCAGACAGGGCGGGGGGCTACACCTTC. The rearrangement uses TRBV4-1 and TRBJ1-2; 7 nucleotides line up with TRBD1. CDR3 length: 14 amino acids. In germline, CDR1 is MGHRA, CDR2 YSYEKL. With V trimmed by 5 bases and J by 8 bases, 11 bases remained unmatched.